These T cell receptor beta chains were read from a single sample in a study of CD8 T cells in ankylosing spondylitis. TCRdb reprocessed the 5' RACE reads with MiXCR, giving one entry per CDR3 protein. The sample lists roughly 260,000 distinct CDR3 sequences, around 20% occurring once. Sequenced sample: blood, either unsorted or a sorted T cell fraction (not recorded which). These receptors came from a male donor with ankylosing spondylitis or in good health (not recorded which). The CDR3 runs from the conserved cysteine through the conserved F or W. The D gene is left open where the match is weak. Expanded clones get a size class; other rows say once, few or many, or leave the size out.

>-|TRBJ1-2|TRBV6-1|once
CASSDRTTNYGYTF
TGTGCCAGCAGCGACCGGACCACTAACTATGGCTACACCTTC
>TRBD1|TRBJ2-1|TRBV12-3/TRBV12-4|few
CASSTRQGVRDEQFF
TGTGCCAGCAGTACCAGACAGGGCGTTAGGGATGAGCAGTTCTTC
>TRBD2|TRBJ2-1|TRBV5-4|-
CASSLGGIQSGLADNGQFF
TGTGCCAGCAGCTTGGGAGGTATACAGTCAGGACTAGCGGACAATGGGCAGTTCTTC
>-|TRBJ2-1|TRBV6-5|many
CASGNRRLSSYNEQFF
TGTGCCAGCGGTAACCGACGACTGAGCTCCTACAATGAGCAGTTCTTC
>-|TRBJ1-1|TRBV25-1|few
CASSGPLIRAMNTEAFF
TGTGCCAGCAGTGGCCCACTCATCAGGGCCATGAACACTGAAGCTTTCTTT
>TRBD1|TRBJ1-2|TRBV7-8|-
CASSLFGQVLPYGYTF
TGTGCCAGCAGCCTATTCGGACAGGTGCTTCCTTATGGCTACACCTTC
>-|TRBJ2-1|TRBV27|-
CASSLSSWFGRGNEQFF
TGTGCCAGCAGTTTATCCTCTTGGTTCGGGAGAGGCAATGAGCAGTTCTTC
>-|TRBJ2-1|TRBV12-3/TRBV12-4|-
CANSSGDLVYNEQFF
TGTGCCAACAGTTCCGGAGACTTAGTCTACAATGAGCAGTTCTTC
>-|TRBJ1-6|TRBV10-3|few
CAASKGSSNSPLHF
TGTGCCGCTTCAAAAGGTTCGAGTAATTCACCCCTCCACTTT
>TRBD1|TRBJ1-1|TRBV12-3/TRBV12-4|-
CASSHGQGASDTEAFF
TGTGCCAGCAGTCACGGACAGGGGGCGTCGGACACTGAAGCTTTCTTT
>-|TRBJ1-5|TRBV4-1|-
CASSQDYWQASNQPQHF
TGCGCCAGCAGCCAAGACTATTGGCAGGCGAGCAATCAGCCCCAGCATTTT
>TRBD2|TRBJ2-3|TRBV7-6|-
CASSLATGTSGGQNTQYF
TGTGCCAGCAGCTTAGCAACCGGGACTAGCGGGGGGCAAAATACGCAGTATTTT
>-|TRBJ1-2|TRBV28|many
CASSSPDSYYGYTF
TGTGCCAGCAGTTCACCGGACAGTTACTATGGCTACACCTTC
>-|TRBJ2-5|TRBV5-1|-
CASSPRGNQETQYF
TGCGCCAGCAGCCCAAGGGGCAACCAAGAGACCCAGTACTTC
>-|TRBJ2-5|TRBV10-3|-
CAISGQIQETQYF
TGTGCCATCAGCGGACAAATCCAAGAGACCCAGTACTTC
>TRBD2|TRBJ2-1|TRBV20-1|-
CSALPPGLAGDVQFF
TGCAGTGCTCTACCACCGGGACTAGCGGGCGATGTGCAGTTCTTC
>-|TRBJ1-1|TRBV5-1|-
CASSSPIDTHREAFF
TGCGCCAGCAGCTCGCCAATCGACACGCATAGGGAAGCTTTCTTT
>TRBD2|TRBJ2-4|TRBV12-3/TRBV12-4|-
CASISSGEIQYF
TGTGCCAGCATCTCGAGCGGGGAAATTCAGTACTTC
>TRBD2|TRBJ2-3|TRBV12-3/TRBV12-4|few
CASSSTSGGTDTQYF
TGTGCCAGCAGTTCGACTAGCGGGGGCACAGATACGCAGTATTTT